Each of the 5 T cell receptor beta chains below was sequenced from the same sample in a study of blood T cell repertoires in COVID-19. Here immunoSEQ multiplex PCR was the method, and the copy in TCRdb shows in-frame clones only, minus some. Among hundreds of thousands of clones listed, around 90% were seen once. Sequences were obtained from peripheral blood. These receptor sequences come from a man younger than 35 with COVID-19, enrolled during active disease.

V is TRBV5-5 and J is TRBJ2-2; no firm D call. The germline CDR1 and CDR2 sequences are SGHKS and YYEKEE (reference sequence). The CDR3 runs 14 residues. Deletions cut 6 bases from V and 1 base from J, with 10 bases between. In nucleotides, the CDR3 is TGTGCCAGCAACTGGGCCGTGAACACCGGGGAGCTGTTTTTT. Residues: CASNWAVNTGELFF.

This clone was seen a single time. The V call is TRBV2, the J call TRBJ1-2; TRBD1 matches 9 bases. CDR1 is SNHLY and CDR2 is FYNNEI in the germline V gene. V lost 7 bases, J lost 6 bases, and 15 bases stayed unmatched. The CDR3 extends over 16 amino acids. DNA for the CDR3: TGTGCCAGCACCGAAGGGGACAGGGTACGTTCGAATGGCTACACCTTC. The encoded protein is CASTEGDRVRSNGYTF. Supplemented by reference TRBV2 and TRBJ1-2, the full variable domain reads EPEVTQTPSHQVTQMGQEVILRCVPISNHLYFYWYRQILGQKVEFLVSFYNNEISEKSEIFDDQFSVERPDGSNFTLKIRSTKLEDSAMYFCASTEGDRVRSNGYTFGSGTRLTVV.

The rearrangement links TRBV7-9 to TRBJ1-3; no reliable D call. Germline V gene lookup returns CDR1 SEHNR and CDR2 FQNEAQ (reference sequence). CDR3 length: 14 amino acids. V shed 4 bases and J shed 1 base, with 8 bases lying between them. The CDR3 region is CASSSTESGNTIYF. The CDR3 bases are TGTGCCAGCAGCTCGACGGAGTCTGGAAACACCATATATTTT. Full variable domain (outside the CDR3, taken from reference TRBV7-9 and TRBJ1-3): DTGVSQNPRHKITKRGQNVTFRCDPISEHNRLYWYRQTLGQGPEFLTYFQNEAQLEKSRLLSDRFSAERPKGSFSTLEIQRTEQGDSAMYLCASSSTESGNTIYFGEGSWLTVV.

The rearrangement uses TRBV18 and TRBJ2-5, with a weak D call TRBD2 (5 bases). CDR3 length: 13 amino acids. Trimming left V 5 bases short and J 4 bases short, with 11 bases between. Germline V gives CDR1 KGHSH, CDR2 LQKENI. This CDR3 is CASSSREIETQYF. CDR3 DNA sequence: TGTGCCAGCTCATCCCGGGAAATAGAGACCCAGTACTTC.

The V call is TRBV7-9, the J call TRBJ1-1, with TRBD1 matching over 7 bases. CDR1 and CDR2 (germline): SEHNR, FQNEAQ (reference sequence). Losses at the gene ends were 3 bases for V and 5 bases for J; bases not matched to a gene: 12. This CDR3 spans 16 amino acids. Here the CDR3 reads CASSFLRGSPQTEAFF. The CDR3 DNA reads as TGTGCCAGCAGCTTCCTCAGGGGGTCTCCCCAGACTGAAGCTTTCTTT. Supplemented by reference TRBV7-9 and TRBJ1-1, the full variable domain reads DTGVSQNPRHKITKRGQNVTFRCDPISEHNRLYWYRQTLGQGPEFLTYFQNEAQLEKSRLLSDRFSAERPKGSFSTLEIQRTEQGDSAMYLCASSFLRGSPQTEAFFGQGTRLTVV.